This TCR beta chain came from a study of identical twins. From the 5' RACE reads, TCRdb called clonotypes with MiXCR, one entry per CDR3 protein. The data contain 500,000 to 700,000 distinct CDR3 sequences, just over 7% of them singletons. This clonotype has more than one count but fewer than ten. The sample also formed part of further work on yellow fever vaccine responses in identical twins.

Sequenced input: PBMCs. This TCR was recovered from a woman aged 18-29 years in good health.

CDR3 sequence reads: CASSQAPGLVETQYF. For the CDR3, the DNA is TGCGCCAGCAGCCAAGCACCGGGACTAGTGGAGACCCAGTACTTC. The V call is TRBV4-1, the J call TRBJ2-5; 8 nucleotides align to TRBD2. CDR1 MGHRA and CDR2 YSYEKL come from the germline V gene. The CDR3 extends over 15 amino acids. The V and J ends lost 1 base and 5 bases, in that order; junction bases with no gene match: 6.